Following are 22 T cell receptor beta chains from one sample sequenced in a study of somatic mutations in cytotoxic T cells in rheumatoid arthritis. Sequencing used immunoSEQ multiplex PCR; TCRdb keeps in-frame clones, though not all of them. Of almost 9,000 clones in the sample, approximately 75% were seen once. The sequenced material came from CD8+ T cells sorted from blood. The receptor set was obtained from an adult with rheumatoid arthritis.

The chain carries TRBV2 and TRBJ2-7; perhaps TRBD2 as D (5 bases). V was shortened by 6 bases and J by 2 bases, with 11 bases between the two germline ends. This CDR3 spans 13 amino acids. Germline V CDR1 and CDR2: SNHLY, FYNNEI. The CDR3 bases are TGTGCCAGCAGACTAGAGGTCCCCTACGAGCAGTACGTC. Translated: CASRLEVPYEQYV.

The V gene is TRBV7-9, the J gene TRBJ2-3; D not resolved. V dropped 2 bases and J dropped 6 bases, with 6 bases sitting between them. CDR1 SEHNR and CDR2 FQNEAQ come from the germline V gene (reference sequence). The CDR3 spans 12 residues. The CDR3 is CASSLPWDTQYF. The CDR3 coding sequence is TGTGCCAGCAGCTTACCGTGGGATACGCAGTATTTT.

The rearrangement links TRBV2 to TRBJ2-1; 11 bases are shared with TRBD2. The CDR3 runs 16 residues. J was trimmed by 1 base and V by 6 bases; bases with no gene match: 5. The germline gives CDR1 SNHLY, CDR2 FYNNEI. CDR3 bases: TGTGCCAGCAGCCCAATAGCGGGGGGGTCCTACAATGAGCAGTTCTTC. Its translation is CASSPIAGGSYNEQFF.

The chain carries TRBV7-6 and TRBJ2-7; D gene ambiguous. CDR1 is SGHVS and CDR2 is FNYEAQ in the germline V gene. This CDR3 region has 15 residues. V was clipped by 4 bases and J by 2 bases, with 15 bases between them. CDR3 in amino acids: CASSSLDGPPYEQYF. In nucleotides, the CDR3 is TGTGCCAGCAGCTCGCTAGACGGGCCTCCCTACGAGCAGTACTTC.

J is TRBJ1-1 and V is TRBV29-1; TRBD1 matches 7 bases. Germline trimming cut 1 base from V and 1 base from J; bases unmatched to any gene: 9. There are 16 residues in the CDR3. CDR1 SQVTM and CDR2 ANQGSEA come from the germline V gene. The chain's CDR3 is CSVEGGEKGANTEAFF. CDR3 nucleotides: TGCAGCGTTGAAGGGGGAGAAAAGGGGGCGAACACTGAAGCTTTCTTT.

This chain links TRBV5-1 with TRBJ1-1, with D possibly being TRBD1 (6 bases). The CDR3 is made up of 14 amino acids. Trimming stripped 2 bases from V and 3 bases from J, with 11 bases between. The germline V gene has CDR1 SGHRS and CDR2 YFSETQ. The CDR3 region has the DNA TGCGCCAGCAGCTTCTCAGGGGCTGACACTGAAGCTTTCTTT. This sequence encodes CASSFSGADTEAFF.

This rearrangement joins TRBV29-1 to TRBJ1-4; no reliable D call. The CDR3 is made up of 13 amino acids. Looked up from germline, CDR1 is SQVTM and CDR2 is ANQGSEA. V was pared by 7 bases and J by 8 bases, with 17 bases between. The CDR3 nucleotides are TGCAGCGCCTGGGTCTCCGGTGGAGAAAAACTGTTTTTT. This sequence encodes CSAWVSGGEKLFF.

J is TRBJ2-7 and V is TRBV28; D might be TRBD1 or TRBD2, each matching 5 bases. The CDR3 runs 17 residues. CDR1 and CDR2 from the germline V gene are MDHEN and SYDVKM. The V and J ends lost 0 bases and 6 bases respectively, with 21 bases between them. The CDR3 DNA is TGTGCCAGCAGTTTATGGGGGGAGCAGTTCAGAACTCGCGAGCAGTACTTC. Translation gives CASSLWGEQFRTREQYF. The full variable domain, in which reference TRBV28 and TRBJ2-7 provide the parts outside the CDR3, is DVKVTQSSRYLVKRTGEKVFLECVQDMDHENMFWYRQDPGLGLRLIYFSYDVKMKEKGDIPEGYSVSREKKERFSLILESASTNQTSMYLCASSLWGEQFRTREQYFGPGTRLTVT.

This chain joins TRBV29-1 and TRBJ1-4; 9 bases match TRBD1. Germline CDR1 and CDR2: SQVTM and ANQGSEA. The CDR3 has 14 amino acids. The trim removed 4 bases at V and 6 bases at J, leaving 6 bases unmatched. The DNA for the CDR3 is TGCAGCGTTGGACCGGGACAGGGACATGAAAAACTGTTTTTT. Translation: CSVGPGQGHEKLFF.

This chain links TRBV7-2 with TRBJ1-6, with D possibly being TRBD1 (6 bases). The V end was cut by 2 bases, the J end by 8 bases, with 13 bases between. This CDR3 region has 15 residues. CDR1 and CDR2 from the germline V gene are SGHTA and FQGNSA. The CDR3 region is CASSLPWTAYSPLHF. DNA for the CDR3: TGTGCCAGCAGCTTACCATGGACAGCCTATTCACCCCTCCACTTT.

The chain uses TRBV28 and TRBJ1-1; D is unresolved. Trimming removed 1 base at V and 8 bases at J, with 8 bases between. The CDR3 has 12 amino acids. Germline CDR1 reads MDHEN; CDR2 reads SYDVKM. For the CDR3, the DNA is TGTGCCAGCAGTTTATCCGTTTCAGAAGCTTTCTTT. Its translation is CASSLSVSEAFF.

The chain links TRBV27 to TRBJ1-2, with 12 bases fitting TRBD1. Germline lookup yields CDR1 MNHEY and CDR2 SMNVEV (reference sequence). The CDR3 runs to 15 residues. V lost 5 bases and J lost 9; bases outside the gene matches: 10. The CDR3 nucleotides are TGTGCCAGCAGTCCGGGACAGGGGGCAAAAGGCAGCTACACCTTC. Its protein product is CASSPGQGAKGSYTF.

V and J are TRBV28 and TRBJ2-1; 12 positions agree with TRBD2. The germline V gene encodes CDR1 MDHEN and CDR2 SYDVKM. The CDR3 is 15 residues long. The V segment lost 2 bases and the J segment 9 bases; nucleotides outside the gene matches: 5. The CDR3 here is CASSLLAGGLVEQFF. The CDR3 nucleotides are TGTGCCAGCAGTTTACTAGCGGGGGGGCTGGTTGAGCAGTTCTTC.

V gene TRBV28 combines with J gene TRBJ2-5; 7 bases match TRBD2. The germline CDR1 and CDR2 sequences are MDHEN and SYDVKM. The CDR3 is 16 residues long. Trimming at V came to 4 bases and at J to 5 bases, leaving 13 bases not matched to a gene. Here the CDR3 reads CASSSILRGAGETQYF. Here the CDR3 DNA reads TGTGCCAGCAGTTCGATCTTAAGGGGAGCGGGGGAGACCCAGTACTTC.

CDR3 DNA sequence: TGCAGCGTTGAAGATGATGGGCTAGCGGGCTATGAGCAGTTCTTC. Translation: CSVEDDGLAGYEQFF. The gene calls are TRBV29-1 and TRBJ2-1, with TRBD2 matching over 8 bases. The V gene end was trimmed by 0 bases and the J gene end by 8 bases; junction bases not matched to a gene: 9. The CDR3 covers 15 residues. CDR1 and CDR2 from the germline V gene are SQVTM and ANQGSEA.

DNA for the CDR3: TGTGCCAGCAGTTACTCGCTGCAGGGGGGGGGTTCACCCCTCCACTTT. Amino acids: CASSYSLQGGGSPLHF. V is TRBV6-5 and J is TRBJ1-6; 7 bases are shared with TRBD1. V lost 0 bases and J lost 9; bases outside the gene matches: 8. Germline V gives CDR1 MNHEY, CDR2 SVGAGI. The length of the CDR3 is 16 residues.

This chain joins TRBV13 and TRBJ2-1, with D perhaps TRBD1 (6 bases). This CDR3 spans 14 amino acids. The V end lost 7 bases, the J end lost 5 bases, and 15 bases lay between the germline ends. Germline lookup yields CDR1 PRHDT and CDR2 FYEKMQ (reference sequence). In DNA, the CDR3 is TGTGCCAGCAACCCTGGCGCAGGGGACAATGAGCAGTTCTTC. As protein: CASNPGAGDNEQFF.

This chain connects TRBV13 to TRBJ2-5; no definite D call. Germline V gene lookup returns CDR1 PRHDT and CDR2 FYEKMQ (reference sequence). The CDR3 covers 12 residues. V lost 4 bases and J 1 base, leaving 4 bases between the germline ends. CDR3 bases: TGTGCCAGCAGCTCTACCCAAGAGACCCAGTACTTC. It is translated as CASSSTQETQYF.

The gene calls are TRBV7-3 and TRBJ1-2; D uncertain. The V end was cut by 3 bases, the J end by 7 bases, with 12 bases between. The CDR3 loop spans 13 amino acids. Germline loops: CDR1 SGHTA, CDR2 FQGTGA. CDR3 in DNA: TGTGCCAGCAGCTTGGAAGGGTTTGGTGGCTACACCTTC. Residues: CASSLEGFGGYTF.

This clone was found a few times. The chain employs TRBV5-1 and TRBJ2-7; 7 bases match TRBD1. Germline V gene data show CDR1 as SGHRS and CDR2 as YFSETQ. The CDR3 runs to 14 residues. Trimming took 5 bases from V and 2 from J; bases not matched to a gene: 7. The CDR3 reads CASRPHRGTYEQYF. Here the CDR3 DNA reads TGCGCCAGCAGACCGCACAGGGGAACCTACGAGCAGTACTTC.

The chain is built from TRBV7-2 and TRBJ1-4; D is unresolved. The CDR3 sequence is 12 residues long. V shed 5 bases and J shed 12 bases, with 13 bases lying between them. CDR1 and CDR2 (germline): SGHTA, FQGNSA. The CDR3 DNA reads as TGTGCCAGCAGCCCCGGCTCGGGAGAACTGTTTTTT. Protein sequence: CASSPGSGELFF.

The V call is TRBV29-1, the J call TRBJ1-2, with D possibly matching TRBD1 (5 bases). The CDR3 has 14 residues. The ends were cut back, 3 bases at V and 7 bases at J, with 18 bases in the middle. Germline V gene lookup returns CDR1 SQVTM and CDR2 ANQGSEA. As DNA, the CDR3 is TGCAGCGTTGACGTGGGGCAGGCGTCTACTGGCTACACCTTC. This translates into CSVDVGQASTGYTF.